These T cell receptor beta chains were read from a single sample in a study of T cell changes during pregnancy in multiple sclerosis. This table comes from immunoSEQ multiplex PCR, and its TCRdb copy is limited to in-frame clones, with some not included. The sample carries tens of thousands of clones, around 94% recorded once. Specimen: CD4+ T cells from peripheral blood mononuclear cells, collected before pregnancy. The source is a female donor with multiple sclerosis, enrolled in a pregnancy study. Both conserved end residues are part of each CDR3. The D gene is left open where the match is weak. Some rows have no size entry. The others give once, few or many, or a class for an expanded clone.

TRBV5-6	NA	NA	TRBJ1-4	CASSPGTFNEKLFF
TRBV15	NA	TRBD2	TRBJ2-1	CATSRDLSGRARGYNEQFF
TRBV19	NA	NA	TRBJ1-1	CASSRDFNTEAFF
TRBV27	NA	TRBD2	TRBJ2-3	CASSSSIRLAGGRPDTQYF
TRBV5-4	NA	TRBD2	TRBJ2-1	CASSFGLAGNEQFF
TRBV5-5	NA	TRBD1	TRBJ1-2	CASSWLQGAGYGYTF
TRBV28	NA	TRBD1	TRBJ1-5	CASSFIGTVGNQPQHF
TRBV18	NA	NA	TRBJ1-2	CASSPDTVYGYTF
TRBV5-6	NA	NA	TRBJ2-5	CASSWQRETQYF
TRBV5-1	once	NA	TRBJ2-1	CASSLTYSRPSSYNEQFF
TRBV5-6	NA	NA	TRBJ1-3	CASSLHGSGNTIYF
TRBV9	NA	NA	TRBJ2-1	CASSASGHNEQFF
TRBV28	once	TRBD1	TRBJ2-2	CASSLTDRGNGELFF
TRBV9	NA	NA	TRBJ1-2	CASSALNSAGGYTF
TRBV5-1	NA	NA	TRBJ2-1	CASSLVLSGVYNEQFF
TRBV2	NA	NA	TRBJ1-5	CASKTEHNQPQHF
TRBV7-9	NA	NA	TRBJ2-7	CASSSLGTLYEQYF
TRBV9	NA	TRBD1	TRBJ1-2	CASSPPRDRGRDYGYTF
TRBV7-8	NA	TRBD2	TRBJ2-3	CASSFRTSEFTDTQYF
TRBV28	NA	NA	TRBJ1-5	CASSLGGSNQPQHF
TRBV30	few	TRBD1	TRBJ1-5	CAWSEDRGQPQHF
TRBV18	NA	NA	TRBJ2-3	CASSSLGSSTDTQYF
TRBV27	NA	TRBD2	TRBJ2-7	CASSVRLAGVGNEQYF
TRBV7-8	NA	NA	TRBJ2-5	CASSLGRAETQYF